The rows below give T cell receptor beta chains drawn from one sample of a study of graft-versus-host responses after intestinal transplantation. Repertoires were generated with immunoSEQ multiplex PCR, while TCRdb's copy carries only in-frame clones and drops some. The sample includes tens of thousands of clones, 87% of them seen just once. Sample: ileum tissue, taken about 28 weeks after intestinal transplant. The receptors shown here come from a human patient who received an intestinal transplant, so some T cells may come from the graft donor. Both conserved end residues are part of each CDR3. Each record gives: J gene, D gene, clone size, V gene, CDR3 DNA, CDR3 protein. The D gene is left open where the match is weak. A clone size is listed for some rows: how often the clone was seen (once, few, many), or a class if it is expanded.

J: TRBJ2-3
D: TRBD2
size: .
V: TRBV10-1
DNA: TGCGCCAGCAGTCCTGGACTAGGGGCCCCAGATACGCAGTATTTT
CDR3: CASSPGLGAPDTQYF

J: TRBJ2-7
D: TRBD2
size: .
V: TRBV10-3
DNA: TGTGCCATCAGTGGGGCTAGCGGGGTATCCTACGAGCAGTACTTC
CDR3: CAISGASGVSYEQYF

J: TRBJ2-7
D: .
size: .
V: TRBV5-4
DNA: TGTGCCAGCAAGTCACAGGGCGATCCCTACGAGCAGTACTTC
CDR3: CASKSQGDPYEQYF

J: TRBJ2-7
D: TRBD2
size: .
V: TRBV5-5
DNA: TGTGCCAGCAGCCGGGGGGGCGCCGCGGGCCCCGAGCAGTACTTC
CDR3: CASSRGGAAGPEQYF

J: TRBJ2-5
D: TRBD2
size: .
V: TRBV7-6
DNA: TGTGCCAGCAGCTTAGGACTAGCGGGAGTCGAGACCCAGTACTTC
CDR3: CASSLGLAGVETQYF

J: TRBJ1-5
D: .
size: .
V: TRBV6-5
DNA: TGTGCCAGCACCCAGTATGAGCAGCCCCAGCATTTT
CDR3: CASTQYEQPQHF

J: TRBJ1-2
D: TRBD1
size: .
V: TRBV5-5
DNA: TGTGCCAGCAGCTACCCCGGGACAGGGGGCTATGGCTACACCTTC
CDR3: CASSYPGTGGYGYTF

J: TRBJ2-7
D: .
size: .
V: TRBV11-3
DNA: TGTGCCAGCAGCCCCGACCCCAAGGGGGGCGAGCAGTACTTC
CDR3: CASSPDPKGGEQYF

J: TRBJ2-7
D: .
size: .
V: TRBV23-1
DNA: TGCGCCAGCGGGCGCCAGGGAAGGTACGAGCAGTACTTC
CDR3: CASGRQGRYEQYF

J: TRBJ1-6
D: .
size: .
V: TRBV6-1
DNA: TGTGCCAGCAAGTTTCTGGGGGGGGCGTATTCACCCCTCCACTTT
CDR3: CASKFLGGAYSPLHF

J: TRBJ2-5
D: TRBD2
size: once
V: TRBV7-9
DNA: TGTGCCAGCAGCCTTCCCGGGGGGGTCGGTGAGACCCAGTACTTC
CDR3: CASSLPGGVGETQYF

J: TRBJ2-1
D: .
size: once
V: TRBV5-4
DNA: TGTGCCAGCAGCTTCGACTGGTTCGGGAATGAGCAGTTCTTC
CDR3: CASSFDWFGNEQFF

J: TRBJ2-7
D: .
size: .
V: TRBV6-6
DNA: TGTGCCACCCGGGACTCGCTCTACGAGCAGTACTTC
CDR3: CATRDSLYEQYF

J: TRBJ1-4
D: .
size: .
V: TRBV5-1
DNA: TGCGCCAGCAGCCGGGACACTGAAAAACTGTTTTTT
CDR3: CASSRDTEKLFF

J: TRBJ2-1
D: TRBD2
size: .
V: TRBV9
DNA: TGTGCCAGCAGTGAAGGACTAGCGGGAGTCGAGCAGTTCTTC
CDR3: CASSEGLAGVEQFF